This T cell receptor (beta chain) derives from a study of blood T cells in healthy people across ages. Study-level findings and limits: The long-lived group displayed more naive CD4+ cells, plus higher diversity, than the aged donors did. Getting older went along with TCR beta diversity per million T cells dropping roughly linearly. Naive and antigen-experienced cells were not separated, limiting conclusive comparison.

Peripheral blood, about 9.8 milliliters per donor, was collected. Next came a second PCR, run for about 7 to 12 cycles, which used a sample-barcoded 5' primer along with a J-beta primer mix. TCRdb called the 5' RACE reads again in MiXCR, with one record for every CDR3 protein. The sample records about 1.5 million distinct CDR3 sequences, 35% to 45% being singletons. Germline V gene data show CDR1 as SGHVS and CDR2 as FQNEAQ. The CDR3 runs to 20 residues. V lost 5 bases and J lost 0, with 28 bases in between. On this clonotype itself: What it binds is unknown.

The source is a woman between 18 and 30 years old in good health. The material sequenced was blood. V and J are TRBV7-8 and TRBJ2-5; no definite D call. CDR3 coding DNA: TGTGCCAGCAGCCCTCAGCCCCTCGGGTCCTCGTTATCATACCAAGAGACCCAGTACTTC. It yields the protein CASSPQPLGSSLSYQETQYF.